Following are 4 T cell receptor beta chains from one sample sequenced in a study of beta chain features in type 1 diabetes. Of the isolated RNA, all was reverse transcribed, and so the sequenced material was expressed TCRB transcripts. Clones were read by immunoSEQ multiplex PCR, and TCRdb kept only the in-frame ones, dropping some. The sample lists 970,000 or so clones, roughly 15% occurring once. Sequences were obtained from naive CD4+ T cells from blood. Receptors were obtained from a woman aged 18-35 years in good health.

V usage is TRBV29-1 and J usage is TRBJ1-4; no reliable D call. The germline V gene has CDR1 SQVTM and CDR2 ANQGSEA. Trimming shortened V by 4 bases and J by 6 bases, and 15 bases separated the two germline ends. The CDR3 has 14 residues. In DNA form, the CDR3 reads TGCAGCGTTGGCCTTGGGAGAACCCATGAAAAACTGTTTTTT. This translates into CSVGLGRTHEKLFF.

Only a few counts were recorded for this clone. The CDR3 nucleotides are TGTGCCATTTCCCCCCAGGGGTCCGGGGAGCTGTTTTTT. Protein: CAISPQGSGELFF. This sequence joins TRBV10-3 and TRBJ2-2; maybe TRBD1 (6 bases). The V end was cut by 9 bases, the J end by 6 bases, with 14 bases between. The CDR3 is 13 amino acids. Looked up from germline, CDR1 is ENHRY and CDR2 is SYGVKD.

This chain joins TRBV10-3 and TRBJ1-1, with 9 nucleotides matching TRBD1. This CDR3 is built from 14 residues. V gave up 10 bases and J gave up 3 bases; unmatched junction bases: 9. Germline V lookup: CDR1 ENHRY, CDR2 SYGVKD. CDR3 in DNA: TGTGCCACCGGGACAGGGTTTCAATACACTGAAGCTTTCTTT. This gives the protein CATGTGFQYTEAFF.

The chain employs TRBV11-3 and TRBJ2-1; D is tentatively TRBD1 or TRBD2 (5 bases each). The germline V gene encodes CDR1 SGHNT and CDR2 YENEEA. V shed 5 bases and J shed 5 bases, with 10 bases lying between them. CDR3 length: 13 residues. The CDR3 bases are TGTGCCAGCAGCACCCGGGACCACAATGAGCAGTTCTTC. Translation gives CASSTRDHNEQFF.